Listed below are T cell receptor beta chains from one sample, sequenced in a study of shared T cell receptors in the human thymus. The repertoire was sequenced with immunoSEQ multiplex PCR; TCRdb's copy has only in-frame clones and lacks some. The sample comprises some 720,000 clones, approximately 90% of which are singletons, and around 0.0099% rests with the top ten. Another study also made use of these data, one on human thymus T cells.

Material for sequencing was thymocytes. The receptor set was obtained from a boy under two years old with a congenital heart defect. Each CDR3 is given with its conserved first and last residue. The D gene is left open where the match is weak. Expanded clones get a size class; other rows say once, few or many, or leave the size out.

>TRBJ2-2|NA|TRBV4-3|NA
CASSPERGTGELFF
TGCGCCAGCAGCCCAGAAAGGGGAACCGGGGAGCTGTTTTTT
>TRBJ2-5|NA|TRBV19|NA
CASSSLTGGGTQYF
TGTGCCAGTAGTTCCCTGACAGGCGGTGGGACCCAGTACTTC
>TRBJ1-1|NA|TRBV23-1|NA
CASSQSGGAWNTEAFF
TGCGCCAGCAGTCAATCGGGGGGAGCATGGAACACTGAAGCTTTCTTT
>TRBJ2-7|NA|TRBV27|TRBD1
CASSLQGTGPDRFQGEQYF
TGTGCCAGCAGTTTACAAGGGACAGGTCCCGACCGATTTCAGGGCGAGCAGTACTTC
>TRBJ2-7|NA|TRBV7-6|TRBD2
CASSCLEGLAGNEQYF
TGTGCCAGCAGCTGCCTGGAGGGACTAGCGGGAAACGAGCAGTACTTC
>TRBJ1-3|NA|TRBV5-6|NA
CASSPISPGNTIYF
TGTGCCAGCAGCCCCATTAGTCCTGGAAACACCATATATTTT
>TRBJ2-1|NA|TRBV7-6|TRBD2
CASSLDPYLGLAGGSVGEQFF
TGTGCCAGCAGCTTAGATCCCTACCTCGGACTAGCGGGAGGCTCTGTAGGTGAGCAGTTCTTC
>TRBJ2-3|NA|TRBV10-3|NA
CAISSQLSLRLNTDTQYF
TGTGCCATCAGTAGTCAACTATCCTTAAGACTTAACACAGATACGCAGTATTTT
>TRBJ2-7|NA|TRBV14|NA
CASSQDRDYEQYF
TGTGCCAGCAGCCAAGACAGGGACTACGAGCAGTACTTC
>TRBJ2-7|once|TRBV7-9|NA
CASSPVWSSSYEQYF
TGTGCCAGCAGTCCGGTGTGGTCGTCTTCCTACGAGCAGTACTTC
>TRBJ1-3|NA|TRBV14|NA
CASSQGGGAGNTIYF
TGTGCCAGCAGCCAAGGGGGAGGCGCTGGAAACACCATATATTTT
>TRBJ2-7|NA|TRBV11-3|TRBD2
CASSPGRAGGRSYEQYF
TGTGCCAGCAGCCCCGGCCGTGCGGGAGGGAGGTCCTACGAGCAGTACTTC
>TRBJ2-2|NA|TRBV2|NA
CASRGPSGVYTGTSFTGELFF
TGTGCCAGCAGGGGTCCCTCGGGGGTGTACACCGGGACTTCCTTCACCGGGGAGCTGTTTTTT
>TRBJ2-1|NA|TRBV7-8|NA
CASNLGGPHNEQFF
TGTGCCAGCAACTTGGGAGGCCCCCACAATGAGCAGTTCTTC
>TRBJ1-5|NA|TRBV28|TRBD1
CASSPRTGVNQPQHF
TGTGCCAGCAGCCCGCGGACAGGGGTTAATCAGCCCCAGCATTTT
>TRBJ2-1|NA|TRBV9|NA
CASSVDYRANNEQFF
TGTGCCAGCAGCGTAGACTACAGGGCGAACAATGAGCAGTTCTTC
>TRBJ2-1|NA|TRBV7-9|NA
CASSAAHSGPLYNEQFF
TGTGCCAGCAGCGCAGCCCATTCAGGGCCCCTATACAATGAGCAGTTCTTC
>TRBJ2-1|NA|TRBV21-1|NA
CASRTTSGVLLYNEQFF
TGTGCCAGCAGGACGACTAGCGGTGTGCTCCTTTACAATGAGCAGTTCTTC
>TRBJ2-1|NA|TRBV6-6|TRBD2
CASSYTGTSGYNEQFF
TGTGCCAGCAGTTATACCGGGACTAGCGGCTACAATGAGCAGTTCTTC
>TRBJ2-7|NA|TRBV28|NA
CASGAGKDFSYEQYF
TGTGCCAGCGGGGCGGGAAAGGACTTCTCCTACGAGCAGTACTTC
>TRBJ2-7|NA|TRBV27|NA
CASSWTRETYEQYF
TGTGCCAGCAGCTGGACCCGGGAAACCTACGAGCAGTACTTC
>TRBJ2-2|NA|TRBV6-1|TRBD1
CASSAGQGWSGELFF
TGTGCCAGCAGTGCCGGACAGGGATGGTCCGGGGAGCTGTTTTTT
>TRBJ1-2|NA|TRBV6-5|NA
CASSYLGYGYTF
TGTGCCAGCAGTTACCTAGGCTATGGCTACACCTTC
>TRBJ2-7|NA|TRBV14|NA
CASSPMGRISSYEQYF
TGTGCCAGCAGCCCGATGGGGAGGATCAGTTCCTACGAGCAGTACTTC
>TRBJ1-4|few|TRBV5-6|TRBD1
CASSLFGRGRKLFF
TGTGCCAGCAGCTTGTTCGGCAGGGGGCGAAAACTGTTTTTT
>TRBJ2-7|NA|TRBV7-9|NA
CASSQGVASYEQYF
TGTGCCAGCAGCCAAGGGGTAGCATCCTACGAGCAGTACTTC
>TRBJ1-1|NA|TRBV27|NA
CASSLFPPGQVNTEAFF
TGTGCCAGCAGTTTATTTCCCCCCGGCCAGGTAAACACTGAAGCTTTCTTT
>TRBJ2-6|NA|TRBV7-6|TRBD2
CASSGVAGGAIRSGANVLTF
TGTGCCAGCAGCGGGGTAGCGGGAGGAGCAATCCGCTCTGGGGCCAACGTCCTGACTTTC
>TRBJ1-1|NA|TRBV19|NA
CASSSGDTEAFF
TGTGCCAGTAGCTCAGGGGACACTGAAGCTTTCTTT
>TRBJ2-5|NA|TRBV30|TRBD2
CAWSSAGGERTQYF
TGTGCCTGGAGCTCTGCGGGGGGGGAGAGAACCCAGTACTTC
>TRBJ2-1|NA|TRBV13|NA
CASSLEGPSGAGLNEQFF
TGTGCCAGCAGCTTAGAGGGGCCTTCGGGAGCGGGCCTCAATGAGCAGTTCTTC
>TRBJ2-1|NA|TRBV10-1|TRBD1
CASSDRDRGRGCYNEQFF
TGCGCCAGCAGTGACCGGGACAGGGGGCGAGGATGTTACAATGAGCAGTTCTTC
>TRBJ2-5|NA|TRBV2|NA
CASSDRDFQETQYF
TGTGCCAGCAGTGACCGGGACTTCCAAGAGACCCAGTACTTC
>TRBJ2-7|NA|TRBV19|TRBD2
CASSIAEAGDSHEQYF
TGTGCCAGTAGTATTGCCGAGGCGGGAGATTCCCACGAGCAGTACTTC
>TRBJ2-3|NA|TRBV7-2|NA
CASSPRDPGEGSTDTQYF
TGTGCCAGCAGCCCCCGAGATCCGGGAGAGGGGTCCACAGATACGCAGTATTTT
>TRBJ2-7|NA|TRBV5-6|TRBD2
CASSSPGGEGYEQYF
TGTGCCAGCAGCTCCCCGGGGGGGGAGGGCTACGAGCAGTACTTC